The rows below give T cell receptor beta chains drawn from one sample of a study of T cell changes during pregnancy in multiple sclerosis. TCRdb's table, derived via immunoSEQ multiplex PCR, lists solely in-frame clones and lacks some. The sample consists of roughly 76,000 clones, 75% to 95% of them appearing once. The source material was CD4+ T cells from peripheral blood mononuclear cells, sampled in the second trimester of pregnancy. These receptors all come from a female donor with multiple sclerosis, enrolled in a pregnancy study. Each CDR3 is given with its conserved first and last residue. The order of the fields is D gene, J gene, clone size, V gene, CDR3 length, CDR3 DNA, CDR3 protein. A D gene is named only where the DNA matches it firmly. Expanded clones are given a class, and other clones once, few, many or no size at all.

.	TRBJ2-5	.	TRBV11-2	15	TGTGCCAGCAGCCACTACTCCCGGGGCCAAGAGACCCAGTACTTC	CASSHYSRGQETQYF
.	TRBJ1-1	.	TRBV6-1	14	TGTGCCAGCTCCTACAACGGGGGGGACACTGAAGCTTTCTTT	CASSYNGGDTEAFF
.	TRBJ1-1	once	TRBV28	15	TGTGCCAGCAGCCCCCCAGGGCCGCCGAACACTGAAGCTTTCTTT	CASSPPGPPNTEAFF
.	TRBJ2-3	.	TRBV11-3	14	TGTGCCAGCAGCTTGTCTAGTTTCACAGATACGCAGTATTTT	CASSLSSFTDTQYF
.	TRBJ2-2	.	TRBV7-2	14	TGTGCCAGCGGAGGGGGGGATGCCACCGGGGAGCTGTTTTTT	CASGGGDATGELFF
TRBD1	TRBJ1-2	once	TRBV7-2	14	TGTGCCAGCAGCTCCCGAGAGGGGGCGGTCGGCTACACCTTC	CASSSREGAVGYTF
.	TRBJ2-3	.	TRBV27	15	TGTGCCAGCAGCGCTATCAGGGTAGGAACAGATACGCAGTATTTT	CASSAIRVGTDTQYF
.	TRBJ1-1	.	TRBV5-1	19	TGCGCCAGCAGCTCCCGGGACATTGGACGAACAAGGTTCGGGGCTGAAGCTTTCTTT	CASSSRDIGRTRFGAEAFF
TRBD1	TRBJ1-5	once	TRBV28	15	TGTGCCAGCAGTTTAGGGACAGGGGCCGCTCAGCCCCAGCATTTT	CASSLGTGAAQPQHF
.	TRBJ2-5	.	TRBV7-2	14	TGTGCCAGCCGAAACGTAGCGCGTCAAGAGACCCAGTACTTC	CASRNVARQETQYF
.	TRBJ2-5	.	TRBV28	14	TGTGCCAGCAGTTTAACAGGGCTCCAAGAGACCCAGTACTTC	CASSLTGLQETQYF
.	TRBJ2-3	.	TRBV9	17	TGTGCCAGCAGCTCTCGTCCAATCCCGGGAGACACAGATACGCAGTATTTT	CASSSRPIPGDTDTQYF
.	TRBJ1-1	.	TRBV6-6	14	TGTGCCAGCAGCCCAACACACAGGGTTACTGAAGCTTTCTTT	CASSPTHRVTEAFF
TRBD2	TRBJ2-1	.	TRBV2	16	TGTGCCAGCAGTCCTCCGGGACTAGCGGGGGGCAATGAGCAGTTCTTC	CASSPPGLAGGNEQFF
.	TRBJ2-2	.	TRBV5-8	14	TGTGCCAGCAAGGAGACTGTGAACACCGGGGAGCTGTTTTTT	CASKETVNTGELFF
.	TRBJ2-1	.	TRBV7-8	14	TGTGCCAGCAGCTTAATGAGGGCCTTGGATGAGCAGTTCTTC	CASSLMRALDEQFF